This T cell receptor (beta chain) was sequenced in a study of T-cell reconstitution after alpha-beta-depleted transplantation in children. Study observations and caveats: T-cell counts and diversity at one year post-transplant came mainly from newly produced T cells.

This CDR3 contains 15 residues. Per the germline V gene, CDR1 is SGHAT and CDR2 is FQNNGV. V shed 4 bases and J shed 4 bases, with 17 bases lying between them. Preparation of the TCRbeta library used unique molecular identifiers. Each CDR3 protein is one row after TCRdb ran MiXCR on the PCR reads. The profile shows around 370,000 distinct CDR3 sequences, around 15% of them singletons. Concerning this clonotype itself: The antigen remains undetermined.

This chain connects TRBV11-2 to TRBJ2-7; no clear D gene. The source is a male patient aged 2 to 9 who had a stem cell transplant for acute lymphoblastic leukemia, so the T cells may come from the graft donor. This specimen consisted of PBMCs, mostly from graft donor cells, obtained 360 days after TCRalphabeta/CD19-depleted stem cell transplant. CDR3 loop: CASSSFGSLGYEQYF. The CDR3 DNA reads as TGTGCCAGCAGCTCATTTGGTAGCTTAGGATACGAGCAGTACTTC. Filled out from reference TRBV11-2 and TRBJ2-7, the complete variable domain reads EAGVAQSPRYKIIEKRQSVAFWCNPISGHATLYWYQQILGQGPKLLIQFQNNGVVDDSQLPKDRFSAERLKGVDSTLKIQPAKLEDSAVYLCASSSFGSLGYEQYFGPGTRLTVT.